The 31 T cell receptor beta chains presented below share a single source sample, sequenced in a study of identical twins. TCRdb reprocessed the 5' RACE reads with MiXCR, giving one entry per CDR3 protein. The sample lists fewer than 350,000 distinct CDR3 sequences; roughly 8.6% were seen once. These data are also associated with another study on yellow fever vaccine responses in identical twins.

The specimen sequenced was memory (CD45RO+) T cells sorted from blood. Source of these receptors: a woman aged 18-35 years in good health.

V is TRBV28 and J is TRBJ2-1, with 11 nucleotides matching TRBD2. Germline CDR1 is MDHEN and CDR2 is SYDVKM. V lost 6 bases and J lost 4; bases outside the gene matches: 14. This CDR3 has 18 amino acids. CDR3 in DNA: TGTGCCAGCAGCCCAGTAACTAGCGGGAGTAAATGGTACAATGAGCAGTTCTTC. Encoded protein: CASSPVTSGSKWYNEQFF.

The sample holds a few counts of this clonotype. The chain carries TRBV10-3 and TRBJ2-2; D might be TRBD1 (6 bases). V lost 3 bases to trimming and J lost 2 bases, with 13 bases between them. This CDR3 has 16 amino acids. In germline, CDR1 is ENHRY, CDR2 SYGVKD. The CDR3 reads CAISDQGKVNTGELFF. The CDR3 DNA is TGTGCCATCAGTGATCAGGGGAAAGTCAACACCGGGGAGCTGTTTTTT.

The chain uses TRBV5-1 and TRBJ2-2; 9 bases line up with TRBD1. Germline V gene lookup returns CDR1 SGHRS and CDR2 YFSETQ. V shed 4 bases and J 6 bases; nucleotides not matched to a gene: 7. CDR3 length: 15 residues. The chain's CDR3 is CASSAATGGPGELFF. The CDR3 DNA sequence: TGCGCCAGCAGCGCCGCTACAGGGGGCCCCGGGGAGCTGTTTTTT.

This clonotype was counted at least ten times. The CDR3 here is CASSQKTAVGNYGYTF. The CDR3 bases are TGTGCCAGCAGCCAGAAGACAGCCGTGGGTAACTATGGCTACACCTTC. The chain is built from TRBV3-1 and TRBJ1-2; tentatively, D is TRBD1 (5 bases). This CDR3 region has 16 residues. CDR1 is LGHDT, CDR2 YNNKEL, per germline (reference sequence). Deletions cut 3 bases from V and 1 base from J, with 15 bases between.

The chain is built from TRBV5-1 and TRBJ2-5, with D maybe TRBD1 (5 bases). The ends were cut back, 0 bases at V and 2 bases at J, with 11 bases in the middle. The V gene's germline CDR1 is SGHRS and CDR2 YFSETQ. The CDR3 is 15 residues long. The CDR3 loop reads CASSLDRTWQETQYF. The CDR3 bases are TGCGCCAGCAGCTTGGACCGGACATGGCAAGAGACCCAGTACTTC.

In this sample, this clonotype turned up many times. This chain connects TRBV20-1 to TRBJ2-3; 8 bases fit TRBD1. Per the germline V gene, CDR1 is DFQATT and CDR2 is SNEGSKA (reference sequence). The ends lost 3 bases at V and 0 bases at J; junction bases unmatched: 5. The CDR3 has 15 residues. The CDR3: CSASGQGLSTDTQYF. CDR3 nucleotides: TGCAGTGCTAGCGGACAGGGACTTAGCACAGATACGCAGTATTTT.

This clonotype has a handful of counts. The chain joins TRBV12-3 or TRBV12-4 to TRBJ2-7; 7 bases map to TRBD2. The CDR3 has 13 residues. J was trimmed by 4 bases and V by 8 bases; bases with no gene match: 8. The CDR3, as DNA: TGTGCCAGCGGAGGGCGGGAGTGGTACGAGCAGTACTTC. Its protein product is CASGGREWYEQYF.

This clonotype was detected only a few times. The chain uses TRBV20-1 and TRBJ1-3; D not certain. The CDR3 is 15 residues long. The ends were cut back, 0 bases at V and 0 bases at J, with 9 bases in the middle. CDR1 is DFQATT, CDR2 SNEGSKA, per germline (reference sequence). The CDR3 is CSARDRPSSGNTIYF. Written as DNA, the CDR3 is TGCAGTGCTAGAGATCGGCCGTCCTCTGGAAACACCATATATTTT.

There are a few counts of this clonotype. The chain has TRBV5-6 and TRBJ2-2, with unresolved D. This CDR3 is built from 14 residues. CDR1 and CDR2 (germline): SGHDT, YYEEEE. The V gene lost 1 base and the J gene lost 6 bases, with 10 bases spanning the gap. CDR3 in amino acids: CASSLWFSAGELFF. CDR3 nucleotides: TGTGCCAGCAGCTTGTGGTTTTCGGCCGGGGAGCTGTTTTTT.

The sample holds many counts of this clonotype. The chain is built from TRBV15 and TRBJ2-2, with TRBD1 matching over 10 bases. Trimming cost V 6 bases and J 4 bases; bases outside gene matches: 5. This CDR3 region has 15 residues. Germline V gene sequence: CDR1 LNHNV, CDR2 YYDKDF (reference sequence). CDR3 sequence reads: CATSWDRGSTGELFF. The CDR3 nucleotides read TGTGCCACCAGTTGGGACAGGGGTAGCACCGGGGAGCTGTTTTTT. Looking up the rest from reference TRBV15 and TRBJ2-2 gives the full variable domain: DAMVIQNPRYQVTQFGKPVTLSCSQTLNHNVMYWYQQKSSQAPKLLFHYYDKDFNNEADTPDNFQSRRPNTSFCFLDIRSPGLGDTAMYLCATSWDRGSTGELFFGEGSRLTVL.

This clonotype has more than one count but fewer than ten. The rearrangement links TRBV5-6 to TRBJ1-1; weak D call: TRBD1 (6 bases). CDR1 is SGHDT, CDR2 YYEEEE, per germline. The CDR3 contains 15 residues. V lost 0 bases to trimming and J lost 1 base, with 10 bases between them. Written as DNA, the CDR3 is TGTGCCAGCAGCTTGGAGCAGGGGAAGAACACTGAAGCTTTCTTT. As protein: CASSLEQGKNTEAFF.

This rearrangement joins TRBV5-1 to TRBJ1-1, with D possibly matching TRBD1 (6 bases). V was trimmed by 5 bases and J by 0 bases, leaving 17 bases between them. The CDR3 runs to 16 residues. CDR1 is SGHRS and CDR2 is YFSETQ in the germline V gene. Here the CDR3 reads CASSLTGTGMNTEAFF. DNA for the CDR3: TGCGCCAGCAGTCTGACCGGAACAGGGATGAACACTGAAGCTTTCTTT. The variable domain in full, with the rest retrieved from reference TRBV5-1 and TRBJ1-1, is KAGVTQTPRYLIKTRGQQVTLSCSPISGHRSVSWYQQTPGQGLQFLFEYFSETQRNKGNFPGRFSGRQFSNSRSEMNVSTLELGDSALYLCASSLTGTGMNTEAFFGQGTRLTVV.

This clonotype has a count of ten or more. The rearrangement links TRBV28 to TRBJ2-7; D assignment may be TRBD1 or TRBD2 (5 bases each). The CDR3 contains 16 residues. CDR1 MDHEN and CDR2 SYDVKM come from the germline V gene. V gave up 4 bases and J gave up 4 bases, with 20 bases separating them. This chain's CDR3 is CASSSPGTDWTYEQYF. In nucleotides, the CDR3 is TGTGCCAGCAGTTCGCCCGGGACGGACTGGACATACGAGCAGTACTTC.

This sequence joins TRBV6-4 and TRBJ2-1, with 10 bases fitting TRBD2. The CDR3 has 16 residues. In germline, CDR1 is MRHNA, CDR2 SNTAGT. V was pared by 3 bases and J by 7 bases, with 9 bases of the junction left unmatched. CDR3 coding DNA: TGTGCCAGCAGTGAAAGTCTGAGCGGGAGGGTAAATGAGCAGTTCTTC. This gives the protein CASSESLSGRVNEQFF.

This clonotype was counted ten times or more. V gene TRBV9 combines with J gene TRBJ2-3, with 7 nucleotides matching TRBD1. Germline V gene lookup returns CDR1 SGDLS and CDR2 YYNGEE. CDR3 length equals 14 residues. The V segment lost 2 bases and the J segment 8 bases; nucleotides outside the gene matches: 8. In nucleotides, the CDR3 is TGTGCCAGCAGCGTCGGGACAGAGCACGGTACGCAGTATTTT. It codes for CASSVGTEHGTQYF.

The V and J genes are TRBV11-1 and TRBJ2-1, with D possibly called TRBD1 or TRBD2 (5 bases each). CDR1 and CDR2 from the germline V gene are SGHAT and FQDESV (reference sequence). The CDR3 has 16 amino acids. Trimming pared 7 bases from V and 4 bases from J, leaving 20 bases between. This chain's CDR3 is CASTPPPGRTYNEQFF. As DNA, the CDR3 is TGTGCCAGCACCCCCCCCCCGGGACGCACGTACAATGAGCAGTTCTTC. The whole variable domain, remainder taken from reference TRBV11-1 and TRBJ2-1, is EAEVAQSPRYKITEKSQAVAFWCDPISGHATLYWYRQILGQGPELLVQFQDESVVDDSQLPKDRFSAERLKGVDSTLKIQPAELGDSAMYLCASTPPPGRTYNEQFFGPGTRLTVL.

The rearrangement links TRBV20-1 to TRBJ2-2; 11 bases align to TRBD2. The germline gives CDR1 DFQATT, CDR2 SNEGSKA (reference sequence). The V segment lost 1 base and the J segment 3 bases; nucleotides outside the gene matches: 7. This CDR3 contains 17 residues. CDR3: CSARGLGLAAHTGELFF. Here the CDR3 DNA reads TGCAGTGCTAGAGGTCTGGGACTAGCGGCCCACACCGGGGAGCTGTTTTTT.

This chain links TRBV11-3 with TRBJ2-1; 8 bases align to TRBD2. CDR1 SGHNT and CDR2 YENEEA come from the germline V gene. Unmatched junction bases numbered 9, after V lost 4 bases and J lost 7 bases. This CDR3 is built from 15 residues. The CDR3 region has the DNA TGTGCCAGCAGCTCATCCATAGCGGGAATGAATGAGCAGTTCTTC. Protein product: CASSSSIAGMNEQFF. Full variable domain (remainder filled in from reference TRBV11-3 and TRBJ2-1): EAGVVQSPRYKIIEKKQPVAFWCNPISGHNTLYWYLQNLGQGPELLIRYENEEAVDDSQLPKDRFSAERLKGVDSTLKIQPAELGDSAVYLCASSSSIAGMNEQFFGPGTRLTVL.

This clonotype has a count of ten or more. The germline gene is not matched at one end of the junction; a read error may be the cause. The V and J genes are TRBV3-1 and TRBJ1-2, with 9 bases identical to TRBD1. Per germline, CDR1 LGHDT and CDR2 YNNKEL (reference sequence). The CDR3 is 12 amino acids. The CDR3 loop reads CASSPSGTGFAF. As DNA, the CDR3 is TGTGCCAGCAGCCCCTCCGGGACAGGGTTCGCCTTC.

The table lists this clonotype with many counts. The CDR3 region has the DNA TGTGCCAGCAGCTTATTCGGGACAGGGGGCACAGATACGCAGTATTTT. Translated: CASSLFGTGGTDTQYF. The chain couples TRBV7-6 to TRBJ2-3; TRBD1 agrees at 10 bases. CDR1 and CDR2 from the germline V gene are SGHVS and FNYEAQ. Germline trimming cut 2 bases from V and 1 base from J; bases unmatched to any gene: 3. The CDR3 is made up of 16 amino acids.

The sample holds many counts of this clonotype. The chain carries TRBV5-1 and TRBJ2-2, with D possibly TRBD1 on 5 matching bases. The CDR3 loop spans 17 amino acids. Germline V CDR1 and CDR2: SGHRS, YFSETQ. Trimming cost V 2 bases and J 5 bases, with 19 bases left between them. In DNA, the CDR3 is TGCGCCAGCAGCTTCGGAATGGACACTTACTTGACCGGGGAGCTGTTTTTT. Protein product: CASSFGMDTYLTGELFF.

This clonotype was recorded many times. CDR3 loop: CASSYRDQNYGYTF. The CDR3 DNA reads TGTGCCAGCAGTTACCGGGACCAAAACTATGGCTACACCTTC. V is TRBV6-5 and J is TRBJ1-2, with D possibly TRBD1 on 5 matching bases. The CDR3 contains 14 residues. Trimming left V 2 bases short and J 2 bases short, with 9 bases between. Looked up from germline, CDR1 is MNHEY and CDR2 is SVGAGI.

This clonotype occurred a few times. The rearrangement joins TRBV6-1 to TRBJ1-6, with D possibly TRBD1 on 5 matching bases. This CDR3 comprises 14 residues. V was cut by 7 bases and J by 12 bases, with 19 bases left in between. Germline V lookup: CDR1 MNHNS, CDR2 SASEGT. The CDR3 bases are TGTGCCAGCAAAAGTCGGGGCAGCCAGCAACCCCTCCACTTT. Translated: CASKSRGSQQPLHF.

This clonotype was seen many times. The chain combines TRBV5-1 with TRBJ2-3, with D unclear. This CDR3 is built from 17 residues. Trimming cost V 4 bases and J 0 bases, with 18 bases left between them. Germline CDR1 is SGHRS and CDR2 is YFSETQ. CDR3 region: CASSPGVLGGSTDTQYF. The CDR3 nucleotides read TGCGCCAGCAGCCCGGGCGTCCTCGGCGGAAGCACAGATACGCAGTATTTT. Filled out from reference TRBV5-1 and TRBJ2-3, the complete variable domain reads KAGVTQTPRYLIKTRGQQVTLSCSPISGHRSVSWYQQTPGQGLQFLFEYFSETQRNKGNFPGRFSGRQFSNSRSEMNVSTLELGDSALYLCASSPGVLGGSTDTQYFGPGTRLTVL.

This clonotype has a handful of counts. This CDR3 reads CASSGRGINEQYV. The CDR3, as DNA: TGTGCCAGCAGTGGGAGAGGGATTAACGAGCAGTACGTC. The chain combines TRBV7-8 with TRBJ2-7; D possibly corresponds to TRBD2 (5 bases). This CDR3 is 13 amino acids long. V lost 6 bases and J 5 bases, leaving 14 bases between the germline ends. CDR1 and CDR2 (germline): SGHVS, FQNEAQ.

This clonotype has a count of ten or more. The chain has TRBV20-1 and TRBJ2-5, with D maybe TRBD2 (5 bases). Trimming removed 6 bases from V and 0 bases from J, with 17 bases in between. Germline V gene sequence: CDR1 DFQATT, CDR2 SNEGSKA (reference sequence). The CDR3 runs 15 residues. The CDR3 here is CSAPRWQDYQETQYF. The CDR3 coding sequence is TGCAGTGCCCCGCGCTGGCAGGACTACCAAGAGACCCAGTACTTC.

This clonotype appeared a few times. The rearrangement links TRBV10-1 to TRBJ2-1, with a tentative D call TRBD2 (7 bases). V was clipped by 0 bases and J by 8 bases, with 17 bases between them. CDR3 length: 16 residues. The V gene's germline CDR1 is WNHNN and CDR2 SYGVQD (reference sequence). The CDR3 nucleotides are TGCGCCAGCAGTGAGTCGAATTATTGGGGGGGCGATGAGCAGTTCTTC. This sequence encodes CASSESNYWGGDEQFF.

This clonotype was counted many times. This sequence joins TRBV4-1 and TRBJ2-4; 8 bases are shared with TRBD2. This CDR3 spans 15 amino acids. The trim removed 4 bases at V and 8 bases at J, leaving 10 bases unmatched. The germline gives CDR1 MGHRA, CDR2 YSYEKL. As DNA, the CDR3 is TGCGCCAGCAGCCCCCAGTGGAGCGGGAGTGACATTCAGTACTTC. It is translated as CASSPQWSGSDIQYF.

J is TRBJ2-1 and V is TRBV9, with D possibly TRBD1 on 5 matching bases. The CDR3 contains 15 residues. CDR1 and CDR2 from the germline V gene are SGDLS and YYNGEE. V was cut by 0 bases and J by 7 bases, with 14 bases left in between. CDR3 sequence (DNA): TGTGCCAGCAGCGTAGAAGGGCAGGGCTCTAATGAGCAGTTCTTC. This translates into CASSVEGQGSNEQFF.

Ten or more counts support this clonotype. The chain carries TRBV5-1 and TRBJ2-5, with D maybe TRBD1 (6 bases). CDR1 is SGHRS, CDR2 YFSETQ, per germline. V was clipped by 3 bases and J by 1 base, with 22 bases between them. This CDR3 has 18 amino acids. CDR3 in amino acids: CASSSPMGTRTTQETQYF. CDR3 coding DNA: TGCGCCAGCAGCTCACCCATGGGGACACGGACAACCCAAGAGACCCAGTACTTC.

This chain uses TRBV7-9 with TRBJ2-3; 10 bases match TRBD1. Germline assignment: CDR1 SEHNR and CDR2 FQNEAQ (reference sequence). The CDR3 contains 16 residues. J was trimmed by 5 bases and V by 6 bases; bases with no gene match: 11. The CDR3: CASRSNGDRGRDTQYF. In DNA form, the CDR3 reads TGTGCCAGCAGATCAAACGGGGACAGGGGAAGAGATACGCAGTATTTT.